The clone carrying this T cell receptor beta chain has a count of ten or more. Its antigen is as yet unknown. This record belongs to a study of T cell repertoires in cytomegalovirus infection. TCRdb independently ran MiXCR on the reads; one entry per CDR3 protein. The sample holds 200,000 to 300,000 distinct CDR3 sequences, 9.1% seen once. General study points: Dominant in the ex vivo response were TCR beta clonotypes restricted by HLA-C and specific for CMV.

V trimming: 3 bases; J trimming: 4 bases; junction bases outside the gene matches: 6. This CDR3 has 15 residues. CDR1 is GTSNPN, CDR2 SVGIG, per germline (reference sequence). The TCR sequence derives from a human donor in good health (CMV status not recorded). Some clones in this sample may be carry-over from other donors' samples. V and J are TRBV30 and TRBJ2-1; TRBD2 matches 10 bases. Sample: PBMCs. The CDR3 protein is CAWSLSGGVYNEQFF. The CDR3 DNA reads TGTGCCTGGAGCTTGAGCGGGGGGGTTTACAATGAGCAGTTCTTC.